These 18 T cell receptor beta chains share one sample of origin, sequenced in a study of regulatory T cells in long-lasting Graves disease. Time point meaning: newly diagnosed GD, antithyroid drugs for less than 3 months. Researchers made the TCR library from RNA that was extracted from PBMCs. Assembly of TCR beta libraries relied on iRepertoire HTBI primers together with Arm-PCR of CDR3 regions. TCRdb fed the multiplex PCR reads into MiXCR, producing one record per CDR3 protein. The table has fewer than 550,000 distinct CDR3 sequences, roughly a sixth seen once. This sample also belongs to another study, concerning T cells in Graves' hyperthyroidism and ophthalmopathy.

This specimen was peripheral blood mononuclear cells (PBMCs), taken at new diagnosis, from a patient treated with antithyroid drugs. These receptor sequences come from a woman aged 35-60 years with Graves disease.

Note on this clonotype: At one of its ends the junction is not consistent with the germline gene, which may arise from a read error. The V gene is TRBV11-3, the J gene TRBJ1-1, with D uncertain. The CDR3 is 11 amino acids. Germline CDR1 and CDR2: SGHNT and YENEEA. The CDR3 loop is CASSLDTKAFF. The CDR3 DNA is TGTGCCAGCAGCTTAGACACTAAAGCTTTCTTT. Full variable domain (outside the CDR3, taken from reference TRBV11-3 and TRBJ1-1): EAGVVQSPRYKIIEKKQPVAFWCNPISGHNTLYWYLQNLGQGPELLIRYENEEAVDDSQLPKDRFSAERLKGVDSTLKIQPAELGDSAVYLCASSLDTKAFFGQGTRLTVV.

The chain links TRBV29-1 to TRBJ1-1; 9 nucleotides align to TRBD1. With V trimmed by 4 bases and J by 1 base, 4 bases remained unmatched. CDR1 and CDR2 (germline): SQVTM, ANQGSEA. This CDR3 comprises 14 residues. For the CDR3, the DNA is TGCAGCGTTGTCAGACAGGGGGGGAACACTGAAGCTTTCTTT. The encoded protein is CSVVRQGGNTEAFF.

This clonotype was picked up many times. The chain is built from TRBV7-9 and TRBJ1-4; D unresolved. Germline loops: CDR1 SEHNR, CDR2 FQNEAQ (reference sequence). Trimming left V 4 bases short and J 2 bases short, with 14 bases between. The CDR3 is 16 residues long. The chain's CDR3 is CASSYLSGTTNEKLFF. The CDR3 DNA reads TGTGCCAGCAGCTATTTATCCGGTACGACTAATGAAAAACTGTTTTTT.

The V call is TRBV10-3, the J call TRBJ2-5, with D perhaps TRBD1 (7 bases). CDR3 length: 16 amino acids. CDR1 ENHRY and CDR2 SYGVKD come from the germline V gene. V gave up 0 bases and J gave up 6 bases, with 17 bases separating them. This chain's CDR3 is CAISESRGRGEKTQYF. DNA for the CDR3: TGTGCCATCAGTGAGTCGAGAGGCAGGGGGGAAAAGACCCAGTACTTC.

Many counts were recorded for this clonotype. CDR3 amino acids: CASSEGAGLGEQYF. CDR3 DNA: TGTGCCAGCAGTGAGGGGGCGGGTTTGGGCGAGCAGTACTTC. The chain couples TRBV6-1 to TRBJ2-7; D is possibly TRBD1 (6 bases). The CDR3 has 14 amino acids. V was pared by 3 bases and J by 6 bases, with 15 bases between. Germline V CDR1 and CDR2: MNHNS, SASEGT.

At least ten counts were recorded for this clonotype. The chain couples TRBV2 to TRBJ2-5, with TRBD1 matching 8 bases. The CDR3 has 14 residues. After removal of 5 bases from V and 4 bases from J, the junction contained 6 bases not matched to a gene. The germline gives CDR1 SNHLY, CDR2 FYNNEI. CDR3 coding DNA: TGTGCCAGCAGTAGCGGACAGGGCCGAGAGACCCAGTACTTC. Translating it yields CASSSGQGRETQYF.

This clonotype was observed a few times. The CDR3 region has the DNA TGCAGTGCTAGAGGACTAGCAATTGGGGAGCTGTTTTTT. It encodes CSARGLAIGELFF. The chain recombines TRBV20-1 with TRBJ2-2, with 7 bases fitting TRBD2. J lost 8 bases, V lost 1 base, and 4 bases had no gene match. Germline lookup yields CDR1 DFQATT and CDR2 SNEGSKA (reference sequence). This CDR3 is built from 13 residues.

Details on this clonotype: A read error may explain this, as a much larger clone is one base away. This chain connects TRBV29-1 to TRBJ2-1, with 7 bases matching TRBD2. In germline, CDR1 is SQVTM, CDR2 ANQGSEA. The CDR3 extends over 10 amino acids. The CDR3, as DNA: TGCAGCGTTGCAGGGAGGGAGCAGCTCTTC. This translates into CSVAGREQLF.

This clonotype was counted a single time. V is TRBV10-3 and J is TRBJ1-1; D may be TRBD1 (5 bases). Germline values: CDR1 ENHRY, CDR2 SYGVKD. The CDR3 consists of 14 residues. Deletions cut 4 bases from V and 1 base from J, with 10 bases between. The CDR3 nucleotides read TGTGCCATCAGTGGGGGGGGGGGGAACACTGAAGCTTTCTTT. As protein: CAISGGGGNTEAFF.

This clonotype has a count of ten or more. The chain is built from TRBV20-1 and TRBJ2-5; D is unresolved. The V end was cut by 0 bases, the J end by 5 bases, with 16 bases between. The germline V gene has CDR1 DFQATT and CDR2 SNEGSKA (reference sequence). CDR3 size: 15 residues. The CDR3 is CSARDQESARETQYF. DNA of the CDR3: TGCAGTGCTAGAGATCAGGAGAGCGCCAGGGAGACCCAGTACTTC.

This chain links TRBV6-2 or TRBV6-3 with TRBJ1-1; D perhaps matches TRBD1 (5 bases). V dropped 4 bases and J dropped 5 bases, with 14 bases sitting between them. This CDR3 has 14 amino acids. Per the germline V gene, CDR1 is MNHEY and CDR2 is SVGEGT. The CDR3 DNA follows: TGTGCCAGCAGTTCTGCAGGGAGCTTGACTGAAGCTTTCTTT. Its protein is CASSSAGSLTEAFF.

This clonotype has ten or more counts. The V gene is TRBV20-1, the J gene TRBJ2-5; 7 nucleotides align to TRBD1. Germline CDR1 reads DFQATT; CDR2 reads SNEGSKA (reference sequence). The CDR3 extends over 13 amino acids. V lost 5 bases and J lost 3; bases outside the gene matches: 6. CDR3 nucleotides: TGCAGTGCTCTTAAAACAGGGGAAGAGACCCAGTACTTC. Translation gives CSALKTGEETQYF.

Comments on this clonotype: At one of its ends the junction is not consistent with the germline gene, which may arise from a read error. The chain recombines TRBV9 with TRBJ1-2; 9 bases are a match to TRBD1. Germline CDR1 is SGDLS and CDR2 is YYNGEE. The CDR3 extends over 15 amino acids. The CDR3 DNA follows: TGTACCAGCAGCGTAGCTCGGACAGGGGCCTATGGCTACACCTTC. Amino acid sequence: CTSSVARTGAYGYTF.

Remarks on this clonotype: A read error is possible here, since a much larger clone lies one base away. The chain is built from TRBV2 and TRBJ1-5; D is unclear. Germline assignment: CDR1 SNHLY and CDR2 FYNNEI. The CDR3 consists of 14 residues. The CDR3 here is CASRRWEGNQPQRF. In DNA, the CDR3 is TGTGCCAGCAGACGGTGGGAAGGCAATCAGCCCCAGCGTTTT.

The rearrangement links TRBV7-9 to TRBJ2-2; maybe TRBD1 (5 bases). Germline V gives CDR1 SEHNR, CDR2 FQNEAQ (reference sequence). V was shortened by 1 base and J by 6 bases, with 9 bases between the two germline ends. There are 14 residues in the CDR3. The CDR3 DNA is TGTGCCAGCAGCTTAGTTTTGGGGCCCGGGGAGCTGTTTTTT. Translating it yields CASSLVLGPGELFF.

This clonotype was seen more than once but under ten times. J is TRBJ1-1 and V is TRBV28, with 8 nucleotides matching TRBD1. In germline, CDR1 is MDHEN, CDR2 SYDVKM. The CDR3 contains 12 residues. J was trimmed by 9 bases and V by 6 bases; bases with no gene match: 6. The CDR3 protein is CASRSRQGKAFF. CDR3 sequence (DNA): TGTGCCAGCAGATCCCGACAGGGGAAAGCTTTCTTT.

This clonotype was seen at least ten times. J is TRBJ1-1 and V is TRBV12-3 or TRBV12-4; D unclear. With 6 bases removed from V and 6 bases from J, the gap between germline ends came to 11 bases. This CDR3 has 12 amino acids. CDR3 region: CASSSYQSEAFF. The CDR3 region has the DNA TGTGCCAGCAGCTCCTACCAGTCTGAAGCTTTCTTT.

The chain uses TRBV6-1 and TRBJ1-5; D remains unclear. Per the germline V gene, CDR1 is MNHNS and CDR2 is SASEGT. The V end was cut by 6 bases, the J end by 5 bases, with 11 bases between. This CDR3 spans 13 amino acids. Written as DNA, the CDR3 is TGTGCCAGCAGCGAATATGGGCATCAGCCCCAGCATTTT. Its protein is CASSEYGHQPQHF.